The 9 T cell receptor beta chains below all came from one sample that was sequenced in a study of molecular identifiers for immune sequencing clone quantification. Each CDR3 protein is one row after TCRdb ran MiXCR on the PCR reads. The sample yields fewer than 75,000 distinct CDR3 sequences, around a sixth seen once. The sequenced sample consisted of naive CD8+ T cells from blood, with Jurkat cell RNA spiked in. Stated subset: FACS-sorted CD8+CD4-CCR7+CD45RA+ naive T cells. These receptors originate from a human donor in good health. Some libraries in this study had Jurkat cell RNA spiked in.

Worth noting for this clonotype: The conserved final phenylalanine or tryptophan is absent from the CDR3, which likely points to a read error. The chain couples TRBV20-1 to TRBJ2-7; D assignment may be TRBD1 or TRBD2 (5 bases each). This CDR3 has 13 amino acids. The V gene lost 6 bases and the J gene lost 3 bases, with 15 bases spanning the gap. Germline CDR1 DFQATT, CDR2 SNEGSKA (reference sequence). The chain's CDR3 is CSAALRDLYEQYL. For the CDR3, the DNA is TGCAGTGCCGCCCTACGGGACCTCTACGAGCAGTACCTC.

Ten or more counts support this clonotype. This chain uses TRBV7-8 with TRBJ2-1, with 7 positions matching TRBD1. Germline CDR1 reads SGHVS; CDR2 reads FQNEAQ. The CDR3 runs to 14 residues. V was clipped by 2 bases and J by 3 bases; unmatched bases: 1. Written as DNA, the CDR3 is TGTGCCAGCAGCTTATGGGACAGCTACAATGAGCAGTTCTTC. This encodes CASSLWDSYNEQFF.

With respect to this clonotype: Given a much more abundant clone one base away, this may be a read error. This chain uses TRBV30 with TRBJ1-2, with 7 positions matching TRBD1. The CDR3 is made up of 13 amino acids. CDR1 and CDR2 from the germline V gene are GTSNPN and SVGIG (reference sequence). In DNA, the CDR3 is TGTGCCTGGAGTGAGACAGGGCTCTATGGCTACCCCTTC. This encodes CAWSETGLYGYPF. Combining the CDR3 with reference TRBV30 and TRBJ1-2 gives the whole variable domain SQTIHQWPATLVQPVGSPLSLECTVEGTSNPNLYWYRQAAGRGLQLLFYSVGIGQISSEVPQNLSASRPQDRQFILSSKKLLLSDSGFYLCAWSETGLYGYPFGSGTRLTVV.

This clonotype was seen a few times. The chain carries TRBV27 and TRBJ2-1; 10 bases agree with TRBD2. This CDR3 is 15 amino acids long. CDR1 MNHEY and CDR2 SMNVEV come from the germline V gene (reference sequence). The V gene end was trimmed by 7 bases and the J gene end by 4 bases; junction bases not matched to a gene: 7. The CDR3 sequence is CASTTGTSAYNEQFF. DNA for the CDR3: TGTGCCAGCACAACCGGGACTAGCGCGTACAATGAGCAGTTCTTC.

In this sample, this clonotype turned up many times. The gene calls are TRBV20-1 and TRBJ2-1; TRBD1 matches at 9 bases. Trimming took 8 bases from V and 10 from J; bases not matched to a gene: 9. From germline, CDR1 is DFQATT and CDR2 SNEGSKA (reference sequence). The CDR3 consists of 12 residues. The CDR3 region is CSLSTGGREQFF. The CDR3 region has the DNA TGCAGTCTGAGCACAGGGGGCCGAGAGCAGTTCTTC.

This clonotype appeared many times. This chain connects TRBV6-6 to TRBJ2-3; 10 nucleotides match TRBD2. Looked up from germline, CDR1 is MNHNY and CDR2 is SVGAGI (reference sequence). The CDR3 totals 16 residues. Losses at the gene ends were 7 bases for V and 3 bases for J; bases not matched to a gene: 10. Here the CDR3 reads CASMVLAGVLTDTQYF. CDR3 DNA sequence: TGTGCCAGCATGGTTCTAGCGGGAGTTTTAACAGATACGCAGTATTTT.

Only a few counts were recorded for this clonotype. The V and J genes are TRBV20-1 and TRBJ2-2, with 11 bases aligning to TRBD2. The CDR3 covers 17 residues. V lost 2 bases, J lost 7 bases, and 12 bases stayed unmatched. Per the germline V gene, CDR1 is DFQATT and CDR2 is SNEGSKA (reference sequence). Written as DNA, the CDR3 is TGCAGTGCTAGACCTCAGACTAGCGGGGCTCTCAGCGGGGAGCTGTTTTTT. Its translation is CSARPQTSGALSGELFF.

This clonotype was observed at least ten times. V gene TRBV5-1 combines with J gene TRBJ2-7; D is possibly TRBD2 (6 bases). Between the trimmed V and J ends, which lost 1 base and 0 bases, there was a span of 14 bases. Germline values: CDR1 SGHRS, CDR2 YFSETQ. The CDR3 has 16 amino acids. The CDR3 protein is CASSLTGLSLSYEQYF. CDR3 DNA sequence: TGCGCCAGCAGCTTGACTGGACTATCCCTCTCCTACGAGCAGTACTTC.

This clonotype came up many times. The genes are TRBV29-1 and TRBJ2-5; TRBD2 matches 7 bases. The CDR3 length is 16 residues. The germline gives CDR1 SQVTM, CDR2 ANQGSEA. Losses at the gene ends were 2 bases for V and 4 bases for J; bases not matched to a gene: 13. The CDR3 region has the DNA TGCAGCGTTGAACCCGTAGCAGGGAGGGTTGGAGAGACCCAGTACTTC. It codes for CSVEPVAGRVGETQYF.